This is a list of T cell receptor beta chains from one sample in a study of T cell responses to AZD1222 COVID-19 vaccine. Clones were read by immunoSEQ multiplex PCR, and TCRdb kept only the in-frame ones, dropping some. The sample carries 55,000 to 75,000 clones, around 84% recorded once. Sequencing was performed on peripheral blood, taken on day 0 of AZD1222 vaccination. These TCRs come from an adult in good health. The CDR3 runs from the conserved cysteine through the conserved F or W. The D gene is left open where the match is weak.

v_call	j_call	d_call	cdr3_aa
TRBV19	TRBJ2-7	.	CASSALAVPYEQYF
TRBV7-6	TRBJ1-1	.	CASSLRGVMNTEAFF
TRBV6-6	TRBJ1-6	.	CASRRGAIRSSYNSPLHF
TRBV5-4	TRBJ2-3	.	CASSVSAGAGADTQYF
TRBV7-8	TRBJ2-3	TRBD2	CASSSQGGRGDTQYF
TRBV3-1/TRBV3-2	TRBJ1-1	TRBD1	CASARDRQAFF
TRBV18	TRBJ2-5	.	CASSPESETQYF
TRBV7-9	TRBJ2-1	TRBD2	CASSFGGGVEQFF
TRBV4-2	TRBJ2-1	TRBD2	CASSLGASGSKHEQFF
TRBV9	TRBJ1-3	.	CASSVGIFGNTIYF
TRBV7-9	TRBJ1-1	.	CASSRGPGTEAFF
TRBV5-4	TRBJ2-7	.	CASSLDYSYEQYF
TRBV18	TRBJ1-1	.	CASSPRDEAFF
TRBV6-5	TRBJ2-2	.	CASSYSVVGTGELFF